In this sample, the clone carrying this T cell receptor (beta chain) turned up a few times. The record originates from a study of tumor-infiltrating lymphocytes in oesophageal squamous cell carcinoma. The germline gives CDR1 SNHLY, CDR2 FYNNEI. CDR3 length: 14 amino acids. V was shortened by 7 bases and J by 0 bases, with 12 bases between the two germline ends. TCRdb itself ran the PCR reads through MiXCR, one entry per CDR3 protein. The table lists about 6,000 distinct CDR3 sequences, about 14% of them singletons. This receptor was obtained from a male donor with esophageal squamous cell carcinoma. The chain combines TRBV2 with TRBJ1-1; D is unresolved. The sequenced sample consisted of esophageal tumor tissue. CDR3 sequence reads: CASIGWEVNTEAFF. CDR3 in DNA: TGTGCCAGCATTGGTTGGGAAGTGAACACTGAAGCTTTCTTT.